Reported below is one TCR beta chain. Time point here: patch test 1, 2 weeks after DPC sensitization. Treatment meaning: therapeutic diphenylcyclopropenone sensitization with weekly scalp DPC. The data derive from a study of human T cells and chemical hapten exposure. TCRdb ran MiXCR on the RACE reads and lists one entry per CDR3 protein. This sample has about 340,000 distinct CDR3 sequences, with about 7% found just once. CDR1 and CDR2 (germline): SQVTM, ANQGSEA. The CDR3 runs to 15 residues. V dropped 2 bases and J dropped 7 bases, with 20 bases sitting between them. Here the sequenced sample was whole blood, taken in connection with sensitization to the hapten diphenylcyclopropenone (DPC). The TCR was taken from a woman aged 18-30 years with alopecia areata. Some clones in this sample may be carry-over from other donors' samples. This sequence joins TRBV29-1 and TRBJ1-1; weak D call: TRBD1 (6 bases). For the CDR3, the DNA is TGCAGCGTTGAAAGTATAGGGGGGGGTTCCCTTGAAGCTTTCTTT. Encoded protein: CSVESIGGGSLEAFF.